The 19 T cell receptor beta chains reported below all come from one sample, sequenced in a study of blood T cell repertoires in COVID-19. Assay: immunoSEQ multiplex PCR; the TCRdb copy retains only in-frame clones and omits some. Of about 220,000 clones in the sample, 75% to 90% were seen once. Specimen: peripheral blood. The receptor set was obtained from a woman aged 70-85 years with COVID-19, enrolled during active disease.

This chain connects TRBV7-9 to TRBJ1-2, with a tentative D call TRBD1 (5 bases). The CDR3 consists of 13 residues. The ends were cut back, 5 bases at V and 2 bases at J, with 9 bases in the middle. Germline CDR1 reads SEHNR; CDR2 reads FQNEAQ (reference sequence). CDR3 DNA: TGTGCCAGCAGCCGGGGGGAGAACTATGGCTACACCTTC. This sequence encodes CASSRGENYGYTF.

This sequence joins TRBV4-2 and TRBJ1-2; 8 positions agree with TRBD1. V was pared by 2 bases and J by 7 bases, with 15 bases of the junction left unmatched. Germline V gene sequence: CDR1 LGHNA, CDR2 YNFKEQ. The CDR3 runs 17 residues. The CDR3 reads CASSQRRTGIEKAGYTF. CDR3 nucleotides: TGTGCCAGCAGCCAAAGGAGGACAGGGATTGAAAAGGCTGGCTACACCTTC.

This sequence joins TRBV7-2 and TRBJ1-2, with D maybe TRBD1 (5 bases). The CDR3 sequence is 14 residues long. From germline, CDR1 is SGHTA and CDR2 FQGNSA. The V end was cut by 2 bases, the J end by 6 bases, with 13 bases between. This chain's CDR3 is CASSLTQGPNGYTF. CDR3 DNA sequence: TGTGCCAGCAGCTTAACCCAGGGTCCTAATGGCTACACCTTC.

This clone was seen a handful of times. The chain links TRBV7-2 to TRBJ2-1; maybe TRBD1 (6 bases). Trimming took 5 bases from V and 4 from J, leaving 18 bases between them. Germline V CDR1 and CDR2: SGHTA, FQGNSA. The CDR3 runs to 16 residues. The CDR3 protein is CASSPRGGPGYNEQFF. In DNA form, the CDR3 reads TGTGCCAGCAGCCCCCGAGGGGGACCGGGGTACAATGAGCAGTTCTTC.

The chain carries TRBV5-4 and TRBJ2-1; 9 bases align to TRBD1. Germline assignment: CDR1 SGHNT and CDR2 YYREEE (reference sequence). The CDR3 covers 18 residues. Germline trimming cut 4 bases from V and 4 bases from J; bases unmatched to any gene: 15. CDR3 DNA sequence: TGTGCCAGCAGCCCTCTAAGACCGACCGGGACAGGGTACAATGAGCAGTTCTTC. It codes for CASSPLRPTGTGYNEQFF.

The genes are TRBV25-1 and TRBJ1-2; 8 nucleotides agree with TRBD1. With V trimmed by 2 bases and J by 4 bases, 9 bases remained unmatched. Germline V gives CDR1 MGHDK, CDR2 SYGVNS. The CDR3 runs 16 residues. CDR3 DNA: TGTGCCAGCAGTGAACAGGGGGCCGATTTTTTCTATGGCTACACCTTC. It yields the protein CASSEQGADFFYGYTF.

The CDR3 DNA reads TGTGCCAGTAGTATTCGACAACCGGGCGGGACAGGGGGATACAATGAGCAGTTCTTC. It encodes CASSIRQPGGTGGYNEQFF. The gene calls are TRBV19 and TRBJ2-1; 11 bases fit TRBD1. In germline, CDR1 is LNHDA, CDR2 SQIVND (reference sequence). The CDR3 loop spans 19 amino acids. J lost 4 bases, V lost 3 bases, and 14 bases had no gene match.

The chain couples TRBV27 to TRBJ2-3, with 9 bases that match TRBD1. CDR1 MNHEY and CDR2 SMNVEV come from the germline V gene (reference sequence). This CDR3 is 16 amino acids long. V lost 5 bases, J lost 3 bases, and 9 bases stayed unmatched. This CDR3 reads CASSRLGDRETDTQYF. CDR3 in DNA: TGTGCCAGCAGTCGATTAGGGGACAGGGAAACAGATACGCAGTATTTT.

The rearrangement uses TRBV19 and TRBJ1-2; TRBD1 matches at 8 bases. This CDR3 has 16 residues. CDR1 LNHDA and CDR2 SQIVND come from the germline V gene (reference sequence). Germline trimming cut 5 bases from V and 5 bases from J; bases unmatched to any gene: 13. The CDR3 DNA reads as TGTGCCAGTAGTTTTACAGGGGGAATGCTCGCATATGGCTACACCTTC. This sequence encodes CASSFTGGMLAYGYTF.

The gene calls are TRBV3-1 (or the pseudogene TRBV3-2) and TRBJ2-7; D ambiguous. The ends were cut back, 1 base at V and 1 base at J, with 11 bases in the middle. CDR3 length: 15 amino acids. Germline loops: CDR1 LGHDT, CDR2 YNNKEL (reference sequence). CDR3 protein: CASSQAGPLSYEQYF. CDR3 nucleotides: TGTGCCAGCAGCCAAGCGGGTCCCTTGTCCTACGAGCAGTACTTC.

This clone appeared once. This chain uses TRBV28 with TRBJ1-2, with a weak D call TRBD1 (6 bases). The V and J ends lost 3 bases and 3 bases respectively, with 17 bases between them. This CDR3 contains 16 residues. In germline, CDR1 is MDHEN, CDR2 SYDVKM. The CDR3 here is CASSLVTGDRYYGYTF. The DNA of the CDR3 is TGTGCCAGCAGTTTGGTGACAGGAGACCGGTACTATGGCTACACCTTC.

The chain recombines TRBV5-8 with TRBJ2-1, with TRBD2 matching 10 bases. Losses at the gene ends were 0 bases for V and 7 bases for J; bases not matched to a gene: 10. CDR1 and CDR2 from the germline V gene are SGHTS and YDEGEE. The CDR3 runs to 17 residues. The CDR3 reads CASSLAVETAGGNEQFF. The CDR3 bases are TGTGCCAGCAGCTTGGCCGTGGAAACAGCGGGAGGGAATGAGCAGTTCTTC.

The chain has TRBV7-2 and TRBJ2-5, with TRBD1 as a possible D gene (6 bases). Germline CDR1 SGHTA, CDR2 FQGNSA. The CDR3 has 14 amino acids. Trimming shortened V by 2 bases and J by 4 bases, and 11 bases separated the two germline ends. The CDR3 spells CASSLRAGVETQYF. For the CDR3, the DNA is TGTGCCAGCAGCTTACGGGCAGGGGTAGAGACCCAGTACTTC.

The chain is built from TRBV2 and TRBJ1-5; D is ambiguous. The ends were cut back, 3 bases at V and 1 base at J, with 13 bases in the middle. The CDR3 is 16 amino acids. Germline values: CDR1 SNHLY, CDR2 FYNNEI. CDR3 protein: CASSESARGSNQPQHF. The CDR3 bases are TGTGCCAGCAGTGAGTCCGCGAGAGGGAGCAATCAGCCCCAGCATTTT.

V usage is TRBV30 and J usage is TRBJ2-7; 7 positions match TRBD1. The CDR3 loop spans 14 amino acids. The ends lost 3 bases at V and 4 bases at J; junction bases unmatched: 9. The germline V gene encodes CDR1 GTSNPN and CDR2 SVGIG (reference sequence). Here the CDR3 DNA reads TGTGCCTGGAGCCACAGGACAGGCAGGTACGAGCAGTACTTC. Protein sequence: CAWSHRTGRYEQYF.

The chain uses TRBV4-1 and TRBJ2-5; 10 bases fit TRBD1. The trim removed 0 bases at V and 5 bases at J, leaving 12 bases unmatched. Germline loops: CDR1 MGHRA, CDR2 YSYEKL. This CDR3 is built from 18 residues. The CDR3 sequence: CASSQERGRTGGGETQYF. The CDR3 DNA reads as TGCGCCAGCAGCCAAGAAAGGGGTCGGACAGGGGGAGGGGAGACCCAGTACTTC.

V is TRBV24-1 and J is TRBJ2-5; D is ambiguous. CDR1 and CDR2 (germline): KGHDR, SFDVKD. The V and J ends lost 2 bases and 3 bases respectively, with 6 bases between them. The CDR3 length is 13 residues. The CDR3 is CATSDSPEETQYF. In DNA form, the CDR3 reads TGTGCCACCAGTGATTCCCCGGAAGAGACCCAGTACTTC.

Here the CDR3 reads CASSLVAGEQYF. The CDR3 region has the DNA TGTGCCAGCAGCTTAGTCGCGGGTGAGCAGTACTTC. The chain carries TRBV11-2 and TRBJ2-7; D perhaps matches TRBD2 (5 bases). V was trimmed by 1 base and J by 7 bases, leaving 8 bases between them. The length of the CDR3 is 12 residues. Germline loops: CDR1 SGHAT, CDR2 FQNNGV.

V gene TRBV10-3 combines with J gene TRBJ2-3; weak D call: TRBD1 (6 bases). Trimming left V 6 bases short and J 4 bases short, with 14 bases between. The CDR3 sequence is 14 residues long. The V gene's germline CDR1 is ENHRY and CDR2 SYGVKD. The CDR3: CAIRTGQSADTQYF. The CDR3 nucleotides are TGTGCCATCAGAACCGGACAGTCAGCAGATACGCAGTATTTT.